Listed below are T cell receptor beta chains from one sample, sequenced in a study of T-cell memory formation after mild COVID-19. In TCRdb, the 5' RACE reads were re-called with MiXCR into one record per CDR3 protein. In the table there are 530,000 or so distinct CDR3 sequences, 17% of which are singletons. Material: PBMCs or a T cell subset sorted from them (not recorded which). The receptors were sampled from an adult woman who had mild COVID-19 (a few samples of this study predate the infection). Cell type and time point are not known. The CDR3 runs from the conserved cysteine through the conserved F or W. The D gene is left open where the match is weak. Only part of the rows carry a size: once, few, many, or a class if the clone is expanded.

j_call | v_call | d_call | clone_size | cdr3_aa | cdr3_nt
TRBJ2-4 | TRBV6-5 | NA | NA | CATSRMGGNIQYF | TGTGCCACCTCCAGAATGGGGGGAAACATTCAGTACTTC
TRBJ2-3 | TRBV12-3/TRBV12-4 | NA | many | CASTPARGVRGKQYF | TGTGCCAGCACACCCGCCAGAGGGGTCAGGGGAAAGCAGTATTTT
TRBJ2-3 | TRBV19 | TRBD2 | few | CASSILAGVPDTQYF | TGTGCCAGTAGTATACTAGCGGGAGTACCAGATACGCAGTATTTT
TRBJ2-7 | TRBV20-1 | NA | few | CSAPTRSIPYEQYF | TGCAGTGCCCCGACGAGGTCCATACCCTACGAGCAGTACTTC
TRBJ2-2 | TRBV21-1 | NA | few | CASSRDRPNTGELFF | TGTGCCAGCAGCCGGGACAGGCCGAACACCGGGGAGCTGTTTTTT
TRBJ2-6 | TRBV19 | NA | NA | CASELSSGANVLTF | TGTGCCAGTGAATTGAGCTCTGGGGCCAACGTCCTGACTTTC
TRBJ2-7 | TRBV12-3/TRBV12-4 | TRBD2 | few | CASSLYIRLAGGGEQYF | TGTGCCAGCAGTTTATACATCAGACTAGCGGGAGGGGGAGAGCAGTACTTC
TRBJ1-1 | TRBV5-6 | NA | NA | CASSLDPGENTEAFF | TGTGCCAGCAGCTTGGACCCAGGGGAGAACACTGAAGCTTTCTTT
TRBJ2-3 | TRBV6-1 | NA | NA | CASSVSGTVYTDTQYF | TGTGCCAGCAGTGTTTCCGGGACCGTTTACACAGATACGCAGTATTTT
TRBJ2-7 | TRBV12-3/TRBV12-4 | TRBD2 | many | CASSFGGRGYEQYF | TGTGCCAGCAGTTTTGGAGGGAGGGGCTACGAGCAGTACTTC
TRBJ2-1 | TRBV29-1 | NA | once | CSVVEGRSNEQFF | TGCAGCGTTGTCGAGGGTCGCTCCAATGAGCAGTTCTTC
TRBJ1-6 | TRBV5-1 | NA | many | CASGGNSPLHF | TGCGCCAGCGGTGGTAATTCACCCCTCCACTTT
TRBJ2-5 | TRBV5-1 | TRBD1 | few | CASSLDPRQGAETQYF | TGCGCCAGCAGCTTGGACCCTCGACAGGGCGCCGAGACCCAGTACTTC
TRBJ2-7 | TRBV7-6 | NA | few | CASSLGVGGSSYEQYF | TGTGCCAGCAGCTTAGGTGTAGGGGGATCGTCCTACGAGCAGTACTTC
TRBJ1-1 | TRBV5-4 | NA | NA | CASSRDTELLYTEAFF | TGTGCCAGCAGCCGGGACACCGAGTTGCTCTACACTGAAGCTTTCTTT
TRBJ2-1 | TRBV7-9 | NA | NA | CASSVNDEQFF | TGTGCCAGCAGCGTAAACGATGAGCAGTTCTTC
TRBJ1-1 | TRBV20-1 | NA | few | CSALAGIWSTEAFF | TGCAGTGCTCTGGCCGGAATCTGGTCCACTGAAGCTTTCTTT
TRBJ2-5 | TRBV24-1 | NA | few | CATTQTEFGPQYF | TGTGCCACCACTCAGACAGAATTTGGACCCCAGTACTTC
TRBJ1-1 | TRBV7-2 | NA | few | CASSGGDSEAFF | TGTGCCAGCAGCGGCGGGGACTCTGAAGCTTTCTTT
TRBJ2-1 | TRBV11-3 | TRBD2 | few | CASSLGTSGGANEQFF | TGTGCCAGCAGCTTAGGGACTAGCGGGGGGGCCAATGAGCAGTTCTTC